This T cell receptor (beta chain) derives from a study of blood T cell repertoires in COVID-19. Turning to the study itself: Both acute and convalescent COVID-19 samples were obtained from the United States, Italy and Spain. T cells, B-cell-depleted T cells, or PBMCs provided the cDNA or gDNA that served as material.

Germline CDR1 is WNHNN and CDR2 is SYGVQD (reference sequence). CDR3 length equals 13 residues. V shed 5 bases, J shed 14 bases, and the junction held 10 bases outside the gene matches. As processed by the authors: Researchers report that nucleated cell counts were estimated from reference gene primer amplification. Only in-frame clones appear in the TCRdb table, and some are missing; sequencing was by immunoSEQ multiplex PCR. The V and J calls and clone size were taken over from that table, and D and trimming were inferred from the DNA. The sample has some 290,000 clones; more than 85% are singletons.

The rearrangement links TRBV10-1 to TRBJ2-1; 9 bases line up with TRBD1. This receptor was identified in a man between 18 and 29 years old with active or convalescent COVID-19. Sequenced input: peripheral blood. The CDR3 spells CASSPGTGIREFF. CDR3 coding DNA: TGCGCCAGCAGTCCCGGGACAGGGATCAGGGAGTTCTTC.